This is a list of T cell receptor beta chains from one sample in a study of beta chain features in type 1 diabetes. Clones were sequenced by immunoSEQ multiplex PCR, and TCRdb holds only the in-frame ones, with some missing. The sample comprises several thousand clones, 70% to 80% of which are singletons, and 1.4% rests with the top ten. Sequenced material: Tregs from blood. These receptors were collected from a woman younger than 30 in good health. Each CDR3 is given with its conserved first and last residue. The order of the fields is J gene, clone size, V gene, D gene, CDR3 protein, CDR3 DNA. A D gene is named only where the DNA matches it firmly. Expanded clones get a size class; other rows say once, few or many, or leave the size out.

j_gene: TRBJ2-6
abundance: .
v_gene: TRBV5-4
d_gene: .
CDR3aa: CASSLGAAGANVLTF
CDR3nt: TGTGCCAGCAGCTTGGGCGCTGCTGGGGCCAACGTCCTGACTTTC

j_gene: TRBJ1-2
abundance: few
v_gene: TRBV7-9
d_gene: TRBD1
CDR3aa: CASSRDSLPTASYTF
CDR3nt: TGTGCCAGCAGCCGGGACAGTCTCCCAACGGCTAGCTACACCTTC

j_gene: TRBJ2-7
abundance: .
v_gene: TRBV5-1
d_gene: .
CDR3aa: CASKNRARFLSYEQYF
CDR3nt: TGCGCCAGCAAAAACAGGGCCAGATTCCTCTCCTACGAGCAGTACTTC

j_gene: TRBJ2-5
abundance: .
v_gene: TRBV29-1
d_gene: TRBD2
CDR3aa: CSVGTSGGAGSETQYF
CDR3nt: TGCAGCGTTGGGACTAGCGGGGGGGCCGGGTCAGAGACCCAGTACTTC

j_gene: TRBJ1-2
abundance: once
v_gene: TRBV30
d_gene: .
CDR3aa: CAWSPGNYGYTF
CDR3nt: TGTGCCTGGAGTCCAGGGAACTATGGCTACACCTTC

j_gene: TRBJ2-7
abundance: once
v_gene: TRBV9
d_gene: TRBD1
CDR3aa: CASSPGTGRYEQYF
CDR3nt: TGTGCCAGCAGCCCCGGGACAGGGAGGTACGAGCAGTACTTC

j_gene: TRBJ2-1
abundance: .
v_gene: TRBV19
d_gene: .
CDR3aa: CASSTRGSQSYNEQFF
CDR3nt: TGTGCCAGTAGTACCCGAGGGTCCCAAAGCTACAATGAGCAGTTCTTC

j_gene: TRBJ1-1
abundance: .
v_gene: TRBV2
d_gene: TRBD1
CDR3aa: CASTGQGASEAFF
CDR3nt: TGTGCCAGCACGGGACAGGGGGCGTCTGAAGCTTTCTTT

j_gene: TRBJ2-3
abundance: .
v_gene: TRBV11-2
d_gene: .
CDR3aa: CASSFSQDTQYF
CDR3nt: TGTGCCAGCAGCTTCAGTCAAGATACGCAGTATTTT

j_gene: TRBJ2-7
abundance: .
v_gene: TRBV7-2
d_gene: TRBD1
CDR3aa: CASSSRTGLYEQYF
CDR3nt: TGTGCCAGCAGCTCCCGGACAGGGCTATACGAGCAGTACTTC

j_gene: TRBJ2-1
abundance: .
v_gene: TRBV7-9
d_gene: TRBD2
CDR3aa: CASSAGLVGSSYNEQFF
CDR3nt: TGTGCCAGCAGCGCGGGACTAGTTGGGAGCTCCTACAATGAGCAGTTCTTC

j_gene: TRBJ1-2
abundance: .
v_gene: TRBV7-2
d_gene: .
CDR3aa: CASSLRGDYGYTF
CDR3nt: TGTGCCAGCAGCTTACGGGGGGACTATGGCTACACCTTC

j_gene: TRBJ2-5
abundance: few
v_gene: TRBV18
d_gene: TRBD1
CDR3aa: CASSARDRGKETQYF
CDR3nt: TGTGCCAGCTCAGCCCGGGACAGGGGAAAAGAGACCCAGTACTTC

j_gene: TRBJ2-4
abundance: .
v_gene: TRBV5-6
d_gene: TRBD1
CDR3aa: CASSFRTGAQAKNIQYF
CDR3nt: TGTGCCAGCAGCTTTCGGACAGGGGCCCAAGCCAAAAACATTCAGTACTTC

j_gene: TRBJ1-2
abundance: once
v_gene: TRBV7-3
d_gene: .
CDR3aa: CASSFTGSYGYTF
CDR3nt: TGTGCCAGCAGCTTTACGGGAAGCTATGGCTACACCTTC

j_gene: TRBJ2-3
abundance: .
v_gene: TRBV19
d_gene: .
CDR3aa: CASRVWGADTQYF
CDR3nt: TGTGCCAGTCGAGTCTGGGGCGCAGATACGCAGTATTTT

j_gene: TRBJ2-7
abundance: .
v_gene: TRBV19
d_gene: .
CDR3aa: CASSLKQGGSYEQYF
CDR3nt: TGTGCCAGTAGTTTGAAACAGGGGGGGTCCTACGAGCAGTACTTC

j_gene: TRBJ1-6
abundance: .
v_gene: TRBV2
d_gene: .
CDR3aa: CASSGPTGPNSPLHF
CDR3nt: TGTGCCAGCAGTGGCCCGACAGGCCCGAATTCACCCCTCCACTTT

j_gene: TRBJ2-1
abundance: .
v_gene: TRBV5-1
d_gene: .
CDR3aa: CASRRRSTTLASYNEQFF
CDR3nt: TGCGCCAGCAGGAGAAGGTCGACTACCTTAGCAAGTTACAATGAGCAGTTCTTC

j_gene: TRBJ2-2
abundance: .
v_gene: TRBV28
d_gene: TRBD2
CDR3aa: CASTVSGVNTGELFF
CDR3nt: TGTGCCAGCACTGTTAGCGGGGTGAACACCGGGGAGCTGTTTTTT

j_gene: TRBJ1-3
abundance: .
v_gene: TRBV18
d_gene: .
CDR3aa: CASSPRAGGNTIYF
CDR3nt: TGTGCCAGCTCACCACGTGCGGGTGGAAACACCATATATTTT

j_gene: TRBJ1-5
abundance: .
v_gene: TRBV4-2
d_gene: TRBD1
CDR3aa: CASSQDRGHQPQHF
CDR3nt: TGTGCCAGCAGCCAGGACAGGGGCCACCAGCCCCAGCATTTT

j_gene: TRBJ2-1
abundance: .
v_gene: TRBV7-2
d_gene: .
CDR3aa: CASGLRQANEQFF
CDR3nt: TGTGCCAGCGGCTTGCGACAGGCCAATGAGCAGTTCTTC

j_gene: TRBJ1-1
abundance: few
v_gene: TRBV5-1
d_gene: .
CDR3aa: CASSFSGAGEAFF
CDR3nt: TGCGCCAGCAGCTTTTCAGGCGCTGGGGAAGCTTTCTTT

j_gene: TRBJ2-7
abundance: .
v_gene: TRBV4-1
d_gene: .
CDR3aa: CASSQRLVEYEQYF
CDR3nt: TGCGCCAGCAGCCAGCGACTAGTTGAATACGAGCAGTACTTC

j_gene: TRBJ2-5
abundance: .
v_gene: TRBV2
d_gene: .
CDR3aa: CATRGLNRQETQYF
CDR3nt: TGTGCCACCCGGGGACTTAACCGCCAAGAGACCCAGTACTTC

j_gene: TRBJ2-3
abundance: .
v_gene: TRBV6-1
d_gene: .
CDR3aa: CASTALGASTDTQYF
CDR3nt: TGTGCCAGCACGGCCTTGGGGGCTAGCACAGATACGCAGTATTTT

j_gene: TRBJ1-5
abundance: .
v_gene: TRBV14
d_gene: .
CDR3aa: CAITTWQDCYQPQHF
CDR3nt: TGTGCAATTACAACATGGCAGGACTGCTATCAGCCCCAGCATTTT

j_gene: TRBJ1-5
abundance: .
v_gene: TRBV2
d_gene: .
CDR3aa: CASNRASDQPQHF
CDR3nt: TGTGCCAGCAACAGAGCCTCCGATCAGCCCCAGCATTTT

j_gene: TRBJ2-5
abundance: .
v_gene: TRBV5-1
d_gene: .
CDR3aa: CASSSTLPQETQYF
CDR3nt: TGCGCCAGCAGCTCTACTTTACCCCAAGAGACCCAGTACTTC

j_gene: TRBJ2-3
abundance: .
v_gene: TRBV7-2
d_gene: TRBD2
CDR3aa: CASSFLITSGESTDTQYF
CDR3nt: TGTGCCAGCAGCTTCCTCATAACTAGCGGGGAAAGCACAGATACGCAGTATTTT

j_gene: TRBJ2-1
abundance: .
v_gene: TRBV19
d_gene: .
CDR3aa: CASRNSSYYNEQFF
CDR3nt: TGTGCCAGTAGGAATTCCTCCTACTACAATGAGCAGTTCTTC

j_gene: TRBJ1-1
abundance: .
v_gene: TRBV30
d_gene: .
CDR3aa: CAWSDRGLAFF
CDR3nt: TGTGCCTGGAGTGACCGGGGTTTAGCTTTCTTT

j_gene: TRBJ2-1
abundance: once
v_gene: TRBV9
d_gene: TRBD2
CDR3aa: CASSVVPSGSLSSYNEQFF
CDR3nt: TGTGCCAGCAGCGTAGTGCCTAGCGGGAGTCTGAGCTCCTACAATGAGCAGTTCTTC

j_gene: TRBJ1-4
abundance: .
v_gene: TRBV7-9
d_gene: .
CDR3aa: CASSYRGGNEKLFF
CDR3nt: TGTGCCAGCAGCTACCGAGGGGGTAATGAAAAACTGTTTTTT

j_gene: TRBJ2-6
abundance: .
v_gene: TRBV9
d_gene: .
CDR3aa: CASSSWGAGANVLTF
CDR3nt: TGTGCCAGCAGCTCCTGGGGGGCTGGGGCCAACGTCCTGACTTTC

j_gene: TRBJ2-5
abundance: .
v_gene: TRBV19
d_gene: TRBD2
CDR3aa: CASSMGGTGETQYF
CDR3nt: TGTGCCAGTAGTATGGGGGGGACGGGAGAGACCCAGTACTTC

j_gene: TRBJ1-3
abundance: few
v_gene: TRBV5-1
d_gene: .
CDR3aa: CASSPDIYGNTIYF
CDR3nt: TGCGCCAGCAGCCCGGACATCTATGGAAACACCATATATTTT

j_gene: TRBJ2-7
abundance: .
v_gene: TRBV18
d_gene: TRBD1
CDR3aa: CASSPRRGQVSSYEQYF
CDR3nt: TGTGCCAGCTCACCAAGGCGGGGACAGGTCAGCTCCTACGAGCAGTACTTC

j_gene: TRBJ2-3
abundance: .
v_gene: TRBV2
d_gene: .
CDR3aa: CASSESGSWGDTQYF
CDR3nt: TGTGCCAGCAGTGAAAGTGGGAGTTGGGGAGATACGCAGTATTTT

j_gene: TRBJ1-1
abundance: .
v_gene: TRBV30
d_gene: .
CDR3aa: CAWSAYRAFF
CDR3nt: TGTGCCTGGAGTGCCTACCGAGCTTTCTTT

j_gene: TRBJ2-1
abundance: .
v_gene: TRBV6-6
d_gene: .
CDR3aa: CATVRGNEQFF
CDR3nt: TGTGCCACCGTTCGGGGAAATGAGCAGTTCTTC